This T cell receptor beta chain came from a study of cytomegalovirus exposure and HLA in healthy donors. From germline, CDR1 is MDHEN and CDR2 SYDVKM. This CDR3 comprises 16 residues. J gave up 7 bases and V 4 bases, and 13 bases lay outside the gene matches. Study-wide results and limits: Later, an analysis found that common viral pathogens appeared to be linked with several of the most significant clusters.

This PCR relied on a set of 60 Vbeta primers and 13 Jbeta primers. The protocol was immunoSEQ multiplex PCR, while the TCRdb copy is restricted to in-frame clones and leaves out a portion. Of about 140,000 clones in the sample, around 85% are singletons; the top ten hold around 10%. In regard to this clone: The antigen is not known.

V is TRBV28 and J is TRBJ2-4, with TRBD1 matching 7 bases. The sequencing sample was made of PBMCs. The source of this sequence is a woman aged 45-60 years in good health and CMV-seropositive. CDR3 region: CASSSDRVGLGNIQYF. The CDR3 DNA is TGTGCCAGCAGTTCCGACAGGGTCGGGTTGGGGAACATTCAGTACTTC. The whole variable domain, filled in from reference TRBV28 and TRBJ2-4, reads DVKVTQSSRYLVKRTGEKVFLECVQDMDHENMFWYRQDPGLGLRLIYFSYDVKMKEKGDIPEGYSVSREKKERFSLILESASTNQTSMYLCASSSDRVGLGNIQYFGAGTRLSVL.